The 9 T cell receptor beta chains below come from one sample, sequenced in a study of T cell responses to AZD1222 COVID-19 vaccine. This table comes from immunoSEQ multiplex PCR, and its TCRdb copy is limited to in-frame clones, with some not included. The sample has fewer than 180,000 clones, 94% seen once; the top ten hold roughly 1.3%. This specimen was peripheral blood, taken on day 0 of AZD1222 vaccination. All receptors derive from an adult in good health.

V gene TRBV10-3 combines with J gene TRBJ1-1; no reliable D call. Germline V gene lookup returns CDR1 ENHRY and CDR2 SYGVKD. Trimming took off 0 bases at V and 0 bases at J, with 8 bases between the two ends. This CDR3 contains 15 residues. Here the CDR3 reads CAISESLTLNTEAFF. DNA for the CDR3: TGTGCCATCAGTGAGTCTTTGACATTGAACACTGAAGCTTTCTTT.

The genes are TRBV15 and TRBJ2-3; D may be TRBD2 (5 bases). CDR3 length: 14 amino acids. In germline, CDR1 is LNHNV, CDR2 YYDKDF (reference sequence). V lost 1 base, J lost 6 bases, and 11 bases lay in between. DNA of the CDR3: TGTGCCACCAGCAGAGGATCGGGCGGGGATACGCAGTATTTT. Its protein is CATSRGSGGDTQYF.

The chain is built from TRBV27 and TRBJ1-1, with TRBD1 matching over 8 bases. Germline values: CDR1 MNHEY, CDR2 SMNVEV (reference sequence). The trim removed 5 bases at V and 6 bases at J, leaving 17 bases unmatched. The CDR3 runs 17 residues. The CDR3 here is CASSNIGARTGRSEAFF. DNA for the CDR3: TGTGCCAGCAGTAATATCGGGGCCCGGACAGGGAGGTCTGAAGCTTTCTTT.

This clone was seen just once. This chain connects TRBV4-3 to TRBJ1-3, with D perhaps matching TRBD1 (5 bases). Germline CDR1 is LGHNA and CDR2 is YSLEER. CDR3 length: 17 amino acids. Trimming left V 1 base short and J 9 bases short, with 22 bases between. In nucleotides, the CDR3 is TGCGCCAGCAGCCAAGGGATCGAGGGTCTCTTCGGGGGCACCATATATTTT. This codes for CASSQGIEGLFGGTIYF.

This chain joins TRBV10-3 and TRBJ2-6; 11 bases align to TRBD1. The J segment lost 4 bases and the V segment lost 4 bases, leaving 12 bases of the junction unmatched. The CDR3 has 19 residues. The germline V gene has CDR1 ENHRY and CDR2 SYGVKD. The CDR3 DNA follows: TGTGCCATCAGTGCTGAGTACGGGACAGGGGGTTTGGGGGCCAACGTCCTGACTTTC. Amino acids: CAISAEYGTGGLGANVLTF.

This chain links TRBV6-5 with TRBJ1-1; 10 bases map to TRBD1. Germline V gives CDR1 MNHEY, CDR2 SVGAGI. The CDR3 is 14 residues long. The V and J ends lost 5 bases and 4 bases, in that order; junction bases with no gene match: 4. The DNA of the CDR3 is TGTGCCAGCAGTCGACAGGGGGCCGGCACTGAAGCTTTCTTT. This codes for CASSRQGAGTEAFF.

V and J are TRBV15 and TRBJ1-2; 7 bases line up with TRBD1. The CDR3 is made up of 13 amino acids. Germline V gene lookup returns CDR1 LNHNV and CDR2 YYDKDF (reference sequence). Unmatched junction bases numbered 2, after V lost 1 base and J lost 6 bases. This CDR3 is CATSRGRGDGYTF. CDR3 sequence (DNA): TGTGCCACCAGCAGAGGCAGGGGGGATGGCTACACCTTC.

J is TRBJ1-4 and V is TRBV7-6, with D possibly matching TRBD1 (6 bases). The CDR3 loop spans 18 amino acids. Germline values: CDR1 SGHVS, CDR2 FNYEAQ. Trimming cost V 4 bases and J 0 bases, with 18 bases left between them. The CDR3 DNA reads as TGTGCCAGCAGCTCCGACAGGAAGGGACATTCAACTAATGAAAAACTGTTTTTT. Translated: CASSSDRKGHSTNEKLFF.

DNA of the CDR3: TGCGCCAGCAGCTCCCTACAGGGGGCACGGGAGACCCAGTACTTC. This translates into CASSSLQGARETQYF. V is TRBV5-1 and J is TRBJ2-5; 9 bases are a match to TRBD1. The CDR3 length is 15 residues. After removal of 3 bases from V and 5 bases from J, the junction contained 8 bases not matched to a gene. Per the germline V gene, CDR1 is SGHRS and CDR2 is YFSETQ.